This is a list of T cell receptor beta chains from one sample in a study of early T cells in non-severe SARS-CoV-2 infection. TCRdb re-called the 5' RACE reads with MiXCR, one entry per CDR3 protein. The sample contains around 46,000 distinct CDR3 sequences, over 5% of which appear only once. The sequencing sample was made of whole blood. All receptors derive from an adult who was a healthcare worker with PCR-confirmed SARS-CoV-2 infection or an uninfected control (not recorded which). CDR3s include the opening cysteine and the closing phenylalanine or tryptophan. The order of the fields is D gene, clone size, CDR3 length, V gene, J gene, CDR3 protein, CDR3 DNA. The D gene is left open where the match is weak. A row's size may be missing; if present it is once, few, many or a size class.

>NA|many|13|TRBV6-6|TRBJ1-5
CASTDRGNQPQHF
TGTGCCAGCACGGACAGAGGCAATCAGCCCCAGCATTTT
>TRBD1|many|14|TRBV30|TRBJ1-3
CAWGTGFSGNTIYF
TGTGCCTGGGGGACAGGTTTCTCTGGAAACACCATATATTTT
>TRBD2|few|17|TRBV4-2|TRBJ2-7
CASSQGPGLAGASEQYF
TGTGCCAGCAGCCAGGGCCCAGGACTAGCGGGAGCCTCCGAGCAGTACTTC
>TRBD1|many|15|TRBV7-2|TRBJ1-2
CASSSQTGGKGGYTF
TGTGCCAGCAGCAGCCAGACAGGGGGCAAGGGTGGCTACACCTTC
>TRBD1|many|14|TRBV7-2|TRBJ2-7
CASSLAGTAYEQYF
TGTGCCAGCAGCTTAGCGGGGACAGCCTACGAGCAGTACTTC
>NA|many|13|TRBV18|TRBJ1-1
CASSTGTGTEAFF
TGTGCCAGCTCAACTGGGACGGGCACTGAAGCTTTCTTT
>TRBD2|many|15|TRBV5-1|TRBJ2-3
CASSSLAGGPDTQYF
TGCGCCAGCAGCTCCTTAGCGGGGGGGCCAGATACGCAGTATTTT
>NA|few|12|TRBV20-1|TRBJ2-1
CSARGGQNEQFF
TGCAGTGCTAGAGGTGGGCAGAATGAGCAGTTCTTC
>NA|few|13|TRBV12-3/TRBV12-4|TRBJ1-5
CASSFGGVQPQHF
TGTGCCAGCAGTTTTGGGGGCGTTCAGCCCCAGCATTTT
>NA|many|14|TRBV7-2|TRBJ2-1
CASSLYGGNNEQFF
TGTGCCAGCAGCCTCTACGGGGGCAACAATGAGCAGTTCTTC
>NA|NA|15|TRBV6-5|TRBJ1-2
CASRPLGQNNYGYTF
TGTGCCAGCAGGCCCTTGGGACAAAATAACTATGGCTACACCTTC